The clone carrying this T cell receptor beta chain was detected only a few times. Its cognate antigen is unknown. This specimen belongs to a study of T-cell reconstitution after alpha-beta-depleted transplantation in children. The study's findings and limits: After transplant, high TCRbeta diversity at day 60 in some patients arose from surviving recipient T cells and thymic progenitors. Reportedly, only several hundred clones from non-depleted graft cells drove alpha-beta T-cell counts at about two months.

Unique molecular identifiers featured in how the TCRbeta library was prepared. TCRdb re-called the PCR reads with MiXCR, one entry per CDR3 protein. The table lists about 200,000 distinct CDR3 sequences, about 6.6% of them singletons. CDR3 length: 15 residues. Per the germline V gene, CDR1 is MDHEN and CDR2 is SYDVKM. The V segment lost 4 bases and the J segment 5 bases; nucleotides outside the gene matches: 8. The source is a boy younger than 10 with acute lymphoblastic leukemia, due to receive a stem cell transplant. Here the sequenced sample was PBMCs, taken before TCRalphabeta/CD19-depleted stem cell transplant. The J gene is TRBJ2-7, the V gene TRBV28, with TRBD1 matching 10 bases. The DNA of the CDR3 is TGTGCCAGCAGTTCCCCGGGACAGGGGACCCACGAGCAGTACTTC. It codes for CASSSPGQGTHEQYF.